The present entry profiles one T cell receptor (beta chain) with its context. Its antigen is unidentified. This sample was taken from a study of T cell responses to AZD1222 COVID-19 vaccine. CDR3 length: 13 residues. Germline values: CDR1 LNHNV, CDR2 YYDKDF (reference sequence). V was pared by 0 bases and J by 0 bases, with 2 bases between. General study points: Spike-specific TCR breadth and depth grew following two AZD1222 doses.

Profiling relied on immunoSEQ multiplex PCR, and the TCRdb table lists in-frame clones only, not all of them. The table records approximately 90,000 clones, approximately 90% of them present only once. The chain uses TRBV15 and TRBJ1-1; no reliable D call. This receptor was identified in an adult who received the AZD1222 COVID-19 vaccine. Sequences were derived from peripheral blood, sampled 28 days after the second AZD1222 dose. CDR3 in DNA: TGTGCCACCAGCAGAGAGGTGAACACTGAAGCTTTCTTT. Its translation is CATSREVNTEAFF.